This entry concerns a single T cell receptor beta chain. Its antigen is not identified. The assay, immunoSEQ v3.0, was run at survey level. Libraries were prepared by immunoSEQ multiplex PCR; TCRdb keeps only in-frame clonotypes and omits some of them. Counted here are tens of thousands of clones, approximately 85% occurring once; the ten biggest clones make up approximately 4.8%. CDR3 length: 14 residues. CDR1 and CDR2 from the germline V gene are SGHTS and YDEGEE. Germline trimming cut 4 bases from V and 4 bases from J; bases unmatched to any gene: 4. This sample is drawn from a study of long-term antiretroviral therapy in people with HIV. General study results and limits: The data indicate that diversity increased after ART but remained below transplant donor controls. All time points showed a repertoire dominated by clones expanded before ART. Control repertoires displayed wider CDR3 length ranges than the HIV repertoires.

This sequence originates from a woman under 40 with HIV. Sequenced material: unsorted PBMCs, taken just over 2.7 years before starting antiretroviral therapy. This sequence joins TRBV5-8 and TRBJ2-1, with 8 nucleotides matching TRBD1. CDR3 sequence reads: CASSPGQEYNEQFF. DNA of the CDR3: TGTGCCAGCAGCCCGGGACAGGAGTACAATGAGCAGTTCTTC. Looking up the rest from reference TRBV5-8 and TRBJ2-1 gives the full variable domain: EAGVTQSPTHLIKTRGQQATLRCSPISGHTSVYWYQQALGLGLQFLLWYDEGEERNRGNFPPRFSGRQFPNYSSELNVNALELEDSALYLCASSPGQEYNEQFFGPGTRLTVL.